The source of this T cell receptor beta chain is a study of blood T cell repertoires in COVID-19. Study-level information: Specimens from acute and convalescent COVID-19 originated in the United States, Italy and Spain. Nucleic acid was either cDNA or gDNA, and it came from T cells, B-cell-depleted T cells, or PBMCs.

Study processing details: Scientists estimated how many nucleated cells there were by amplifying reference gene primers. Some clones are missing from TCRdb's copy, which holds only in-frame ones; the method was immunoSEQ multiplex PCR. V, J and clone size are taken as reported in that table, and D and trimming were inferred from the DNA itself. The sample contains about 52,000 clones, 85% to 90% of which appear only once. The CDR3 covers 14 residues. V was trimmed by 10 bases and J by 5 bases, leaving 20 bases between them. CDR1 is LNHDA and CDR2 is SQIVND in the germline V gene (reference sequence).

Sequencing input: peripheral blood. This TCR came from a man older than 75 with active or convalescent COVID-19. This rearrangement joins TRBV19 to TRBJ2-5; tentatively, D is TRBD2 (6 bases). The CDR3 DNA reads TGTGCCACCCGGAGGGCAGGGTTTTCGGAGACCCAGTACTTC. The encoded protein is CATRRAGFSETQYF.